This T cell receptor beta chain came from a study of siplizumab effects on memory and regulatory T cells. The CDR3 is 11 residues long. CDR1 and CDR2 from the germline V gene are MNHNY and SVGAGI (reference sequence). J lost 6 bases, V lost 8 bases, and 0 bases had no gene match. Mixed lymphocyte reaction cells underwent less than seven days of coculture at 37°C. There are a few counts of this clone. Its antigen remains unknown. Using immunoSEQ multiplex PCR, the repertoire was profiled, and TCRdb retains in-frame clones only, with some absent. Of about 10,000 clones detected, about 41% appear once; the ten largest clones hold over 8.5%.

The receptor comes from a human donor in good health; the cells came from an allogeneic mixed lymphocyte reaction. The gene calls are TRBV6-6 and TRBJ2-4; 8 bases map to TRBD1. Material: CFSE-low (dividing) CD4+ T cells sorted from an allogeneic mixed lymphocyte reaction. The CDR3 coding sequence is TGTGCCAGCGGACAGGGAAACATTCAGTACTTC. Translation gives CASGQGNIQYF.